The 2 T cell receptor beta chains below come from one sample, sequenced in a study of T cell responses to AZD1222 COVID-19 vaccine. Some clones are missing from TCRdb's copy, which holds only in-frame ones; the method was immunoSEQ multiplex PCR. This table holds tens of thousands of clones, roughly 90% found once. The sequenced sample was peripheral blood, obtained on day 0 of AZD1222 vaccination. The receptor set was obtained from an adult in good health.

The rearrangement joins TRBV24-1 to TRBJ2-2; TRBD1 matches at 8 bases. Germline V lookup: CDR1 KGHDR, CDR2 SFDVKD. CDR3 length: 16 residues. Trimming at V came to 0 bases and at J to 5 bases, leaving 4 bases not matched to a gene. The CDR3 region is CATSDLGRTGTGELFF. The CDR3 DNA reads as TGTGCCACCAGTGATTTGGGTCGGACAGGGACCGGGGAGCTGTTTTTT.

The rearrangement joins TRBV6-1 to TRBJ1-2; no clear D. The V gene lost 1 base and the J gene lost 8 bases, with 8 bases spanning the gap. The CDR3 spans 12 residues. Germline CDR1 MNHNS, CDR2 SASEGT. CDR3 protein: CASSEGVYGYTF. CDR3 nucleotide sequence: TGTGCCAGCAGTGAAGGGGTTTACGGCTACACCTTC.